This T cell receptor (beta chain) was captured by sequencing in a study of blood T cell repertoires in COVID-19. This clone has just one count. This sample includes further DNA sequences coding for the same CDR3. TCRdb's copy holds only in-frame clones and misses some; the assay was immunoSEQ multiplex PCR. The table records 150,000 to 200,000 clones, around 83% of them present only once. CDR1 and CDR2 (germline): SGHTA, FQGNSA. V lost 1 base and J lost 0; bases outside the gene matches: 1. The CDR3 runs 15 residues. This sequence was found in a man aged 18 to 30 with acute or convalescent COVID-19. This rearrangement joins TRBV7-2 to TRBJ2-3; 7 bases align to TRBD2. Source material: peripheral blood. CDR3 sequence (DNA): TGTGCCAGCAGCTTAGTGGGGGGGAGCACAGATACGCAGTATTTT. It translates to CASSLVGGSTDTQYF.